The 9 T cell receptor beta chains given below trace back to one sample, sequenced in a study of CD8 T cells in Susac syndrome (dated by TCRdb to the late 2010s). Library method: the immunoSEQ multiplex PCR assay. RNA was extracted using the RNeasy kit, and roughly 0.5 to 1 microgram was reverse transcribed with random hexamers. TCRdb reprocessing: public reads trimmed at Q25 with fastp, clones called with MiXCR, in-frame beta chains kept. When rows share a CDR3 protein, they turn into one entry using the most common DNA and genes. The sample yields approximately 180,000 distinct CDR3 sequences; roughly nine tenths were counted once. The leading ten clones occupy approximately 0.086% of the sample. Source material: CD4+ T cells from PBMCs. The receptors derive from a human donor with Susac syndrome.

The rearrangement joins TRBV10-3 to TRBJ2-2; a weak D match, TRBD2 (6 bases). The germline gives CDR1 ENHRY, CDR2 SYGVKD. There are 13 residues in the CDR3. V lost 9 bases, J lost 7 bases, and 15 bases lay in between. The DNA for the CDR3 is TGTGCCATGTACGCCGGGAGTCACGGGGAGCTGTTTTTT. This gives the protein CAMYAGSHGELFF.

V usage is TRBV5-1 and J usage is TRBJ2-1; TRBD2 matches at 10 bases. The CDR3 has 16 residues. The V gene end was trimmed by 0 bases and the J gene end by 5 bases; junction bases not matched to a gene: 5. CDR1 is SGHRS and CDR2 is YFSETQ in the germline V gene. The CDR3 is CASSLVGTSANNEQFF. DNA for the CDR3: TGCGCCAGCAGCTTGGTTGGGACTAGCGCAAACAATGAGCAGTTCTTC.

V usage is TRBV11-2 and J usage is TRBJ2-7; a possible D gene is TRBD2 (5 bases). The V end lost 3 bases, the J end lost 6 bases, and 15 bases lay between the germline ends. CDR1 SGHAT and CDR2 FQNNGV come from the germline V gene. CDR3 size: 14 residues. CDR3 in amino acids: CASSFPGSRGEQYF. The DNA for the CDR3 is TGTGCCAGCAGCTTTCCGGGGTCTAGAGGCGAGCAGTACTTC.

This clonotype was seen only once. V usage is TRBV19 and J usage is TRBJ1-5; D is ambiguous. The CDR3 runs to 14 residues. Trimming removed 3 bases from V and 5 bases from J, with 11 bases in between. Germline V gives CDR1 LNHDA, CDR2 SQIVND (reference sequence). CDR3 protein: CASSIREGHQPQHF. Written as DNA, the CDR3 is TGTGCCAGTAGTATCCGGGAGGGCCATCAGCCCCAGCATTTT.

This sequence joins TRBV5-1 and TRBJ2-1; 9 bases agree with TRBD1. V lost 5 bases to trimming and J lost 9 bases; unmatched junction nucleotides: 15. This CDR3 is built from 16 residues. Germline V gene lookup returns CDR1 SGHRS and CDR2 YFSETQ. The CDR3 reads CASRLASGTGRGEQFF. CDR3 DNA sequence: TGCGCCAGCAGACTTGCCTCGGGGACAGGGAGAGGTGAGCAGTTCTTC.

The chain combines TRBV19 with TRBJ2-1; D is undetermined. The length of the CDR3 is 13 residues. The V gene's germline CDR1 is LNHDA and CDR2 SQIVND (reference sequence). The V end lost 5 bases, the J end lost 8 bases, and 13 bases lay between the germline ends. The CDR3: CASSPPPSDEQFF. The CDR3 bases are TGTGCCAGTAGTCCACCGCCTTCGGATGAGCAGTTCTTC.

J is TRBJ2-2 and V is TRBV28, with 7 positions matching TRBD1. CDR3 length: 14 amino acids. After removal of 6 bases from V and 4 bases from J, the junction contained 5 bases not matched to a gene. Looked up from germline, CDR1 is MDHEN and CDR2 is SYDVKM. The CDR3 protein is CASSSGQFTGELFF. CDR3 nucleotide sequence: TGTGCCAGCAGCTCGGGACAGTTCACCGGGGAGCTGTTTTTT.

The J gene is TRBJ1-5, the V gene TRBV7-2; no definite D call. V shed 0 bases and J shed 0 bases, with 6 bases lying between them. This CDR3 spans 15 amino acids. Germline V CDR1 and CDR2: SGHTA, FQGNSA. CDR3 DNA sequence: TGTGCCAGCAGCTTAGCCCTGATTAGCAATCAGCCCCAGCATTTT. Amino acids: CASSLALISNQPQHF.

V is TRBV5-1 and J is TRBJ2-1, with D perhaps TRBD1 (5 bases). Per germline, CDR1 SGHRS and CDR2 YFSETQ. V was clipped by 4 bases and J by 6 bases, with 23 bases between them. This CDR3 spans 17 amino acids. The CDR3 nucleotides are TGCGCCAGCAGCCCGGCTGGGTCAAACAAGGGGCGCAATGAGCAGTTCTTC. This sequence encodes CASSPAGSNKGRNEQFF.